This is a list of T cell receptor beta chains from one sample in a study of cytomegalovirus exposure and HLA in healthy donors. TCRdb's copy holds only in-frame clones and misses some; the assay was immunoSEQ multiplex PCR. Among fewer than 200,000 clones, roughly 80% were seen once, and the ten largest hold 1.5% to 2%. The source material was PBMCs. These receptors came from a woman aged 18-29 years in good health and CMV-seronegative. Each CDR3 is given with its conserved first and last residue. The order of the fields is V gene, CDR3 protein.

v_gene: TRBV19; CDR3aa: CASSNQADRDGATDTQYF
v_gene: TRBV4-3; CDR3aa: CASSQGRSPGELFF
v_gene: TRBV11-2; CDR3aa: CASSSSGRAVFPYEQYF
v_gene: TRBV6-5; CDR3aa: CASSYSGQTDTQYF
v_gene: TRBV7-8; CDR3aa: CASSPRSTVSGNTIYF
v_gene: TRBV5-6; CDR3aa: CASSKFNQQETQYF
v_gene: TRBV7-9; CDR3aa: CSSSSGKRGRSYNEQFF
v_gene: TRBV13; CDR3aa: CASTLRTGTEVYEQYF
v_gene: TRBV4-1; CDR3aa: CASSQDLERTGGRTEAFF
v_gene: TRBV7-9; CDR3aa: CASSLVTGGENQPQHF
v_gene: TRBV13; CDR3aa: CASSLELAVSNEQFF
v_gene: TRBV5-8; CDR3aa: CASSARRQGNYGYTF
v_gene: TRBV15; CDR3aa: CATSRDTWGGYGYTF